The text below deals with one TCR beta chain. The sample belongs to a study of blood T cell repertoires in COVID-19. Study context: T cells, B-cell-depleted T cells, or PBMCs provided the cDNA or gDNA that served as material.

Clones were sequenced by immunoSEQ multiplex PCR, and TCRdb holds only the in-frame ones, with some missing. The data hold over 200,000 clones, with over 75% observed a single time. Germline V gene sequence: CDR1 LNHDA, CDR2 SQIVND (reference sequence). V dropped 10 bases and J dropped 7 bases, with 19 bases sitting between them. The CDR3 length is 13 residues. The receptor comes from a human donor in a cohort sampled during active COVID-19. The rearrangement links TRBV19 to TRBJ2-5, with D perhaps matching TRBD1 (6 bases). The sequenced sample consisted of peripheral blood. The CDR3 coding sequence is TGTGCCACTCTTTCGGCTGGGGGCGGGACCCAGTACTTC. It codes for CATLSAGGGTQYF.